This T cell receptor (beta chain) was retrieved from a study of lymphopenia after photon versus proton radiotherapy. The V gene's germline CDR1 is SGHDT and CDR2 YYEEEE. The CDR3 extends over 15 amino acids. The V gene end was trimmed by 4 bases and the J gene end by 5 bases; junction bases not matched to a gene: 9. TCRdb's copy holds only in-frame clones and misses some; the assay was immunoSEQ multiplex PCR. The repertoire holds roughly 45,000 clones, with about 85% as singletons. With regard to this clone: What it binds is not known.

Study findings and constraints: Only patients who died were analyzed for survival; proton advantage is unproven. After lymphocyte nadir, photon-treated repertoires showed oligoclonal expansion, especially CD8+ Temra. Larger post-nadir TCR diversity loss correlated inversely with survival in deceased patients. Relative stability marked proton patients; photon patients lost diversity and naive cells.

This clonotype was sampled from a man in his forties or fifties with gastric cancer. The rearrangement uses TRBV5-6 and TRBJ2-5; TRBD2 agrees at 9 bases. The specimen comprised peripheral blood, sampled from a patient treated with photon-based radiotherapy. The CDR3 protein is CASSELGRGGETQYF. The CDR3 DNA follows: TGTGCCAGCAGCGAATTAGGGCGGGGGGGCGAGACCCAGTACTTC.